This T cell receptor (beta chain) was sequenced in a study of cytomegalovirus exposure and HLA in healthy donors. The wider study: Out of about 190 million T cells, an earlier analysis found some 120 million unique TCR beta sequences in total. Study conclusions and caveats: Across donors, most TCRs were seen rarely, yet some public ones were widespread.

PCR used 60 Vbeta primers and 13 Jbeta primers. Per the original methods: The authors later counted about 80 million unique TCR beta chains, 8.5 million to 13 million of them shared. The protocol was immunoSEQ multiplex PCR, while the TCRdb copy is restricted to in-frame clones and leaves out a portion. V, J and clone size were drawn from that table, and D and trimming were deduced from the DNA. The table lists about 97,000 clones, approximately 64% of them singletons, with about 4.3% in the top ten. This donor's CMV serostatus is unrecorded. The ends were cut back, 6 bases at V and 2 bases at J, with 8 bases in the middle. The CDR3 is made up of 13 amino acids. The V gene's germline CDR1 is KGHSH and CDR2 LQKENI. For this clone: What it recognizes is unknown.

The rearrangement links TRBV18 to TRBJ1-5, with D unresolved. The receptor was isolated from a human donor in good health. What was sequenced was PBMCs. The CDR3 DNA sequence: TGTGCCAGCTCCGCTACAGGCAATCAGCCCCAGCATTTT. Protein product: CASSATGNQPQHF.